The 5 T cell receptor beta chains below come from one sample, sequenced in a study of shared clonotypes between healthy human individuals. Using immunoSEQ multiplex PCR, the repertoire was profiled, and TCRdb retains in-frame clones only, with some absent. The repertoire holds about 1 million clones, with 75% to 85% as singletons. Sequenced material: memory CD4+ T cells from PBMCs. Subset denoted: CD45RA-negative fraction. Receptors were obtained from a man younger than 35 in good health. Some clones in this sample may be carry-over from other donors' samples.

The chain carries TRBV28 and TRBJ1-1; tentative D call: TRBD1 (5 bases). V lost 8 bases, J lost 4 bases, and 8 bases lay in between. Germline CDR1 and CDR2: MDHEN and SYDVKM. The CDR3 consists of 11 residues. The CDR3 DNA reads as TGTGCCAGCCAGGGCGGCACTGAAGCTTTCTTT. This translates into CASQGGTEAFF.

The rearrangement uses TRBV10-3 and TRBJ1-4; TRBD1 is a possible D gene (6 bases). The CDR3 totals 15 residues. V gave up 2 bases and J gave up 3 bases, with 10 bases separating them. CDR1 is ENHRY and CDR2 is SYGVKD in the germline V gene. The CDR3 DNA sequence: TGTGCCATCAGTGAGAACGGACAGTCTAATGAAAAACTGTTTTTT. Residues: CAISENGQSNEKLFF.

This clone was detected a few times. The J gene is TRBJ2-7, the V gene TRBV30, with no clear D. This CDR3 is built from 13 residues. Trimming stripped 3 bases from V and 2 bases from J, with 11 bases between. Per the germline V gene, CDR1 is GTSNPN and CDR2 is SVGIG (reference sequence). In DNA form, the CDR3 reads TGTGCCTGGAGAAAGGCCACGACCTACGAGCAGTACTTC. It specifies CAWRKATTYEQYF.

This chain joins TRBV7-2 and TRBJ2-7; D is unclear. Trimming stripped 5 bases from V and 2 bases from J, with 7 bases between. CDR1 is SGHTA, CDR2 FQGNSA, per germline. The CDR3 consists of 12 residues. CDR3 loop: CASSRFAYEQYF. The CDR3 coding sequence is TGTGCCAGCAGCCGTTTCGCCTACGAGCAGTACTTC.

The chain has TRBV18 and TRBJ2-7, with D unclear. Germline-derived CDR1 and CDR2 are KGHSH and LQKENI. Trimming took 2 bases from V and 6 from J, leaving 17 bases between them. This CDR3 has 15 amino acids. The CDR3 DNA is TGTGCCAGCTCACCAACCTTGGTCACCTCCGGCGAGCAGTACTTC. Translating it yields CASSPTLVTSGEQYF.